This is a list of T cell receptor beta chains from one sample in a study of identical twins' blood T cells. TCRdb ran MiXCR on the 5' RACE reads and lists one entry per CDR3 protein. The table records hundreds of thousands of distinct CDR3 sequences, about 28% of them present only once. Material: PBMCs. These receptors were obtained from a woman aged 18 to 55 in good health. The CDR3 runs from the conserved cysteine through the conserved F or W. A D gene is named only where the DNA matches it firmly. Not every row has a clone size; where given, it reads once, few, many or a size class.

CATSGRKGGFGNTIYF,TGTGCCACCAGTGGTCGGAAGGGAGGATTTGGAAACACCATATATTTT,few,TRBV24-1,TRBJ1-3,.
CAISQGENTEAFF,TGTGCCATCAGTCAAGGGGAGAACACTGAAGCTTTCTTT,few,TRBV10-3,TRBJ1-1,.
CASGFLGTEEAFF,TGTGCCAGCGGCTTCTTAGGGACTGAGGAAGCTTTCTTT,.,TRBV7-9,TRBJ1-1,.
CASSLSVGGNTGELFF,TGTGCCAGCAGCTTATCAGTCGGTGGGAACACCGGGGAGCTGTTTTTT,.,TRBV7-2,TRBJ2-2,.
CASSLGSSDEQFF,TGTGCCAGCAGTTTAGGGAGCTCGGATGAGCAGTTCTTC,.,TRBV12-3/TRBV12-4,TRBJ2-1,.
CASSKRGGEDTEAFF,TGTGCCAGCAGCAAAAGGGGGGGCGAGGACACTGAAGCTTTCTTT,many,TRBV21-1,TRBJ1-1,.
CASSPFDGSRYTGELFF,TGTGCCAGCTCACCATTCGACGGGAGTCGTTACACCGGGGAGCTGTTTTTT,.,TRBV18,TRBJ2-2,.
CASSQEASPGELFF,TGCGCCAGCAGCCAAGAGGCTAGCCCCGGGGAGCTGTTTTTT,few,TRBV4-3,TRBJ2-2,.
CASRGLAGGSYEQYF,TGTGCCAGCAGAGGTTTAGCGGGGGGGTCCTACGAGCAGTACTTC,.,TRBV6-5,TRBJ2-7,TRBD2
CSARAGAPEAFF,TGCAGTGCTAGAGCGGGAGCCCCTGAAGCTTTCTTT,few,TRBV20-1,TRBJ1-1,.
CASSKGGNTICF,TGTGCCAGCTCAAAGGGAGGAAACACCATATGTTTT,.,TRBV12-3/TRBV12-4,TRBJ1-3,.
CASSLGGMGSSYNSPLHF,TGTGCCAGCAGTTTGGGGGGGATGGGTAGCTCCTATAATTCACCCCTCCACTTT,.,TRBV7-8,TRBJ1-6,.
CASSPLGSGANVLTF,TGTGCCAGCAGTCCTCTAGGCTCTGGGGCCAACGTCCTGACTTTC,.,TRBV27,TRBJ2-6,.
CASSSEYSGNTIYF,TGTGCCAGCAGCTCGGAATACTCTGGAAACACCATATATTTT,few,TRBV7-2,TRBJ1-3,.
CSASREGLAETTDTQHF,TGCAGTGCTAGCCGGGAGGGGCTAGCGGAGACCACAGATACGCAGCATTTT,.,TRBV20-1,TRBJ1-5,.
CASSQTTGREDTQYF,TGTGCCAGCAGCCAGACTACAGGGCGGGAAGATACGCAGTATTTT,.,TRBV4-2,TRBJ2-3,.
CASSWEGLTDTQYF,TGTGCCAGCAGTTGGGAGGGTCTTACTGATACGCAGTATTTT,few,TRBV12-3/TRBV12-4,TRBJ2-3,TRBD2
CSAAVIEQFF,TGCAGCGCGGCGGTGATCGAGCAGTTCTTC,few,TRBV29-1,TRBJ2-1,.
CASSPGLGGYTF,TGTGCCAGCAGCCCGGGGCTAGGTGGCTACACCTTC,many,TRBV12-3/TRBV12-4,TRBJ1-2,.
CASSEPSRGTSDTQYF,TGTGCCAGCAGTGAGCCGTCTAGGGGCACATCAGATACGCAGTATTTT,.,TRBV2,TRBJ2-3,.
CATSDSRQGTGELFF,TGTGCCACCAGTGATTCGAGACAGGGGACCGGGGAGCTGTTTTTT,.,TRBV24-1,TRBJ2-2,TRBD1
CATSDFGLAGVETQYF,TGTGCCACCAGTGATTTCGGACTAGCGGGAGTCGAGACCCAGTACTTC,many,TRBV24-1,TRBJ2-5,TRBD2
CAISRQPGYGYTF,TGTGCCATCAGTAGACAGCCTGGCTATGGCTACACCTTC,few,TRBV10-3,TRBJ1-2,.
CASSPYLAGGPNGELFF,TGTGCCAGCAGTCCCTACCTAGCGGGAGGGCCCAACGGGGAGCTGTTTTTT,many,TRBV9,TRBJ2-2,TRBD2
CSARDSSDTEAFF,TGCAGTGCTAGAGATAGTTCGGACACTGAAGCTTTCTTT,many,TRBV20-1,TRBJ1-1,.
CASSQYAEAFF,TGCGCCAGCAGCCAATACGCCGAAGCTTTCTTT,many,TRBV4-1,TRBJ1-1,.
CASKSGQGLAGELFF,TGCGCCAGCAAGTCGGGACAGGGTCTCGCCGGGGAGCTGTTTTTT,few,TRBV5-1,TRBJ2-2,TRBD1